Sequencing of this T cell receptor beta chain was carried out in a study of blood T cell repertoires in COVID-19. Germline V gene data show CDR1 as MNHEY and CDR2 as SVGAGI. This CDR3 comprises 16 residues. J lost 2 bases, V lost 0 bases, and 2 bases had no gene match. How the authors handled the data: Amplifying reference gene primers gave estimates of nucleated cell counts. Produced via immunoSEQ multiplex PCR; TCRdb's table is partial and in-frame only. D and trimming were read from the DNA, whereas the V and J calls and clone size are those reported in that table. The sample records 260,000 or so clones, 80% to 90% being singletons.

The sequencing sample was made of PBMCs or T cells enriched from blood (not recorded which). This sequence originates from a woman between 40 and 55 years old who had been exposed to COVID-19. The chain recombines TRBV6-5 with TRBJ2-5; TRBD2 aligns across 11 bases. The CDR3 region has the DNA TGTGCCAGCAGTTACTCCGCTAGCGGGGGGCAAGAGACCCAGTACTTC. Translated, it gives CASSYSASGGQETQYF.